The 4 T cell receptor beta chains presented below share a single source sample, sequenced in a study of cytomegalovirus exposure and HLA in healthy donors. TCRdb keeps only in-frame clones here, not all; method: immunoSEQ multiplex PCR. This sample carries around 260,000 clones, roughly 87% of them seen once, and the ten largest clones take around 3.1%. Input material: PBMCs. The receptor set was obtained from a woman aged 25 to 39 in good health and CMV-seronegative.

The chain uses TRBV11-2 and TRBJ2-3, with 12 bases aligning to TRBD2. The CDR3 runs 18 residues. Germline CDR1 SGHAT, CDR2 FQNNGV. The trim removed 1 base at V and 6 bases at J, leaving 11 bases unmatched. The CDR3 spells CASSLGLRGLAGRDTQYF. The CDR3 DNA follows: TGTGCCAGCAGCTTAGGTCTTCGTGGACTAGCGGGAAGGGATACGCAGTATTTT.

The chain couples TRBV29-1 to TRBJ2-3, with D uncertain. The ends were cut back, 4 bases at V and 4 bases at J, with 15 bases in the middle. This CDR3 is 14 amino acids long. Per the germline V gene, CDR1 is SQVTM and CDR2 is ANQGSEA. The CDR3, as DNA: TGCAGCGTTGCACTTAACTTGCCACCAGATACGCAGTATTTT. This gives the protein CSVALNLPPDTQYF.

The rearrangement uses TRBV29-1 and TRBJ2-7, with D perhaps TRBD2 (6 bases). Trimming pared 6 bases from V and 2 bases from J, leaving 20 bases between. In germline, CDR1 is SQVTM, CDR2 ANQGSEA. The CDR3 has 15 amino acids. The chain's CDR3 is CSVRDLSGPPYEQYF. The CDR3 DNA is TGCAGCGTCCGGGACCTTAGCGGCCCTCCCTACGAGCAGTACTTC.

To note about this clone: Different DNA sequences within this sample yield the same CDR3. The genes are TRBV19 and TRBJ2-7, with TRBD2 as a possible D gene (6 bases). The germline CDR1 and CDR2 sequences are LNHDA and SQIVND (reference sequence). The V gene lost 4 bases and the J gene lost 4 bases, with 11 bases spanning the gap. This CDR3 has 13 amino acids. CDR3 in DNA: TGTGCCAGTAGTACGGGACTGGCTTACGAGCAGTACTTC. It translates to CASSTGLAYEQYF.